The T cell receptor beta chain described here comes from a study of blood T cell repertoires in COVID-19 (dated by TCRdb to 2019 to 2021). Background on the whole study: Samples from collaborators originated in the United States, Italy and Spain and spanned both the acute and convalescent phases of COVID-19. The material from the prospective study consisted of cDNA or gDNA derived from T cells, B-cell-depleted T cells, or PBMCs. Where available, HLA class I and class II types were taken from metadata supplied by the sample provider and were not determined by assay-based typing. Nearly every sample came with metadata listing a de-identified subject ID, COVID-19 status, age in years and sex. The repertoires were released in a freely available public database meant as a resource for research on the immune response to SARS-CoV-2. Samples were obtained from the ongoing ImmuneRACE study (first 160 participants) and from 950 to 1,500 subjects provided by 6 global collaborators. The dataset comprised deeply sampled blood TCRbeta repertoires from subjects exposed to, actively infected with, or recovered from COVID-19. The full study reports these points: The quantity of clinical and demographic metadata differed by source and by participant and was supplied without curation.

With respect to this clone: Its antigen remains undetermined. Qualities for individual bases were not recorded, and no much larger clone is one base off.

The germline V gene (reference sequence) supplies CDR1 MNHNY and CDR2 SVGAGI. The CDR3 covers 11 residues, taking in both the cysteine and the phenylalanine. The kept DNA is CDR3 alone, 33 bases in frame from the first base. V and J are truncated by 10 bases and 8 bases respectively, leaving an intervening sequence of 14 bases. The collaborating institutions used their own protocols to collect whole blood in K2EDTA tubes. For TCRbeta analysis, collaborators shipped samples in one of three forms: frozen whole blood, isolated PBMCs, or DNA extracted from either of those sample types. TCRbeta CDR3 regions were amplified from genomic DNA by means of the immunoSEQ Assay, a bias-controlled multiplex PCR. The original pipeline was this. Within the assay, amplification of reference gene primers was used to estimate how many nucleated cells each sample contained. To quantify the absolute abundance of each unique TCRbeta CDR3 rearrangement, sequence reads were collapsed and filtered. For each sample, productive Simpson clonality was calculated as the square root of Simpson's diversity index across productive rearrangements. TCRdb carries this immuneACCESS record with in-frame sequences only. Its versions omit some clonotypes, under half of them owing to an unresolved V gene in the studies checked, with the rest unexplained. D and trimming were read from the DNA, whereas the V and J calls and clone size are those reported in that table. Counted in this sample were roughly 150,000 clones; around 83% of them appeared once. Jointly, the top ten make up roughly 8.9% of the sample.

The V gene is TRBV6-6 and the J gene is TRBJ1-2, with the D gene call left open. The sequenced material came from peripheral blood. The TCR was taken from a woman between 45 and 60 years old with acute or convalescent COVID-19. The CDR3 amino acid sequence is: CATWEGGGYTF. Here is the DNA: TGTGCCACCTGGGAAGGCGGGGGCTACACCTTC.